One sample yielded the 26 T cell receptor beta chains listed below, sequenced in a study of long-term antiretroviral therapy in people with HIV. Researchers ran immunoSEQ v3.0 at survey level. Profiling relied on immunoSEQ multiplex PCR, and the TCRdb table lists in-frame clones only, not all of them. Of over 20,000 clones in the sample, roughly 80% were seen once. The sample consisted of unsorted PBMCs, taken 1.6 years after starting antiretroviral therapy. Receptor source: a man aged 40-50 years with HIV.

V gene TRBV29-1 combines with J gene TRBJ2-1; TRBD2 might be the D (6 bases). Trimming stripped 3 bases from V and 0 bases from J, with 12 bases between. The germline V gene encodes CDR1 SQVTM and CDR2 ANQGSEA. This CDR3 has 15 residues. CDR3 in amino acids: CSVDYGGISYNEQFF. The CDR3 nucleotides are TGCAGCGTTGACTACGGCGGGATCTCCTACAATGAGCAGTTCTTC.

The chain recombines TRBV10-3 with TRBJ2-7; 7 bases match TRBD1. This CDR3 has 14 residues. Germline V CDR1 and CDR2: ENHRY, SYGVKD. J gave up 3 bases and V 10 bases, and 12 bases lay outside the gene matches. The CDR3 spells CASRITGESYEQYF. CDR3 bases: TGTGCCAGCAGGATCACAGGGGAAAGCTACGAGCAGTACTTC.

The chain employs TRBV6-1 and TRBJ2-7; D call uncertain. V was cut by 3 bases and J by 0 bases, with 15 bases left in between. The CDR3 covers 16 residues. CDR1 is MNHNS and CDR2 is SASEGT in the germline V gene. Here the CDR3 reads CASSEGLGQPSYEQYF. The DNA for the CDR3 is TGTGCCAGCAGTGAGGGCTTGGGCCAGCCCTCCTACGAGCAGTACTTC.

The V call is TRBV7-2, the J call TRBJ2-7, with 12 bases fitting TRBD2. Germline V gives CDR1 SGHTA, CDR2 FQGNSA. CDR3 size: 16 residues. The V and J ends lost 5 bases and 6 bases, in that order; junction bases with no gene match: 11. CDR3: CASSPDPWTSGTEQYF. The DNA for the CDR3 is TGTGCCAGCAGCCCCGACCCCTGGACTAGCGGGACCGAGCAGTACTTC.

The chain employs TRBV5-6 and TRBJ1-3; D ambiguous. This CDR3 spans 13 amino acids. Germline values: CDR1 SGHDT, CDR2 YYEEEE. Trimming cost V 0 bases and J 0 bases, with 1 base left between them. The CDR3 region is CASSLVSGNTIYF. CDR3 sequence (DNA): TGTGCCAGCAGCTTGGTCTCTGGAAACACCATATATTTT.

The rearrangement joins TRBV19 to TRBJ1-3; perhaps TRBD1 as D (5 bases). V gave up 5 bases and J gave up 0 bases, with 8 bases separating them. This CDR3 has 14 amino acids. The V gene's germline CDR1 is LNHDA and CDR2 SQIVND (reference sequence). CDR3 sequence reads: CASSQGISGNTIYF. The CDR3 nucleotides are TGTGCCAGTAGTCAGGGCATCTCTGGAAACACCATATATTTT.

This rearrangement joins TRBV9 to TRBJ2-1; 10 bases align to TRBD2. CDR3 size: 19 residues. V trimming: 2 bases; J trimming: 0 bases; junction bases outside the gene matches: 11. From germline, CDR1 is SGDLS and CDR2 YYNGEE. This CDR3 reads CASSVGLAESVGSYNEQFF. The CDR3 coding sequence is TGTGCCAGCAGCGTCGGACTAGCGGAGTCAGTGGGCTCCTACAATGAGCAGTTCTTC.

The genes are TRBV30 and TRBJ2-3; TRBD1 is a possible D gene (5 bases). V was pared by 0 bases and J by 0 bases, with 16 bases between. This CDR3 has 17 residues. Germline V lookup: CDR1 GTSNPN, CDR2 SVGIG (reference sequence). CDR3 sequence: CAWSVYTDRYSTDTQYF. The CDR3 DNA reads TGTGCCTGGAGTGTATATACCGACAGATATAGCACAGATACGCAGTATTTT. The full variable domain, in which reference TRBV30 and TRBJ2-3 provide the parts outside the CDR3, is SQTIHQWPATLVQPVGSPLSLECTVEGTSNPNLYWYRQAAGRGLQLLFYSVGIGQISSEVPQNLSASRPQDRQFILSSKKLLLSDSGFYLCAWSVYTDRYSTDTQYFGPGTRLTVL.

This clone was counted once. Compared with germline, one end of the junction differs, possibly owing to a read error. V is TRBV7-3 and J is TRBJ2-2; D unclear. This CDR3 is 15 amino acids long. The V gene's germline CDR1 is SGHTA and CDR2 FQGTGA. The CDR3 bases are TGTGCCAACAGCTTAAGCCGGGCGCACACCGGGGAGCTGTTTTTT. This sequence encodes CANSLSRAHTGELFF.

CDR3 DNA sequence: TGCGCCAGCAGCCCAGGACTAGCTAGGGGGCCCACCCACGGGGAATACGAGCAGTACTTC. It translates to CASSPGLARGPTHGEYEQYF. J is TRBJ2-7 and V is TRBV4-1; possible D gene TRBD2, 8 bases. The CDR3 spans 20 residues. Looked up from germline, CDR1 is MGHRA and CDR2 is YSYEKL. V shed 4 bases and J shed 4 bases, with 32 bases lying between them.

The rearrangement links TRBV9 to TRBJ1-1; D ambiguous. The CDR3 extends over 16 amino acids. CDR1 is SGDLS and CDR2 is YYNGEE in the germline V gene. V lost 3 bases, J lost 0 bases, and 15 bases lay in between. CDR3 bases: TGTGCCAGCAGCGCACACACGGAACTGCTGAACACTGAAGCTTTCTTT. Protein: CASSAHTELLNTEAFF.

In its sample, this clone was seen once. The chain couples TRBV7-6 to TRBJ2-7, with TRBD1 matching over 8 bases. This CDR3 is 15 amino acids long. Germline V CDR1 and CDR2: SGHVS, FNYEAQ. The junction had 4 bases not matched to a gene; V was cut back by 1 base and J by 2 bases. DNA of the CDR3: TGTGCCAGCAGCTTAGGGACAGGGAGCCCCTACGAGCAGTACTTC. Encoded protein: CASSLGTGSPYEQYF.

This rearrangement joins TRBV25-1 to TRBJ2-3, with D maybe TRBD1 (6 bases). Between the trimmed V and J ends, which lost 6 bases and 6 bases, there was a span of 16 bases. The CDR3 loop spans 14 amino acids. Germline V CDR1 and CDR2: MGHDK, SYGVNS. CDR3 residues: CASRALGGWDTQYF. CDR3 bases: TGTGCCAGCAGGGCATTAGGGGGTTGGGATACGCAGTATTTT.

This sequence joins TRBV11-2 and TRBJ2-1; a possible D gene is TRBD1 (6 bases). Germline V gene data show CDR1 as SGHAT and CDR2 as FQNNGV. Trimming left V 3 bases short and J 5 bases short, with 17 bases between. The CDR3 is made up of 16 amino acids. CDR3 sequence: CASSFELGASDNEQFF. DNA for the CDR3: TGTGCCAGCAGCTTTGAGCTGGGGGCCTCGGACAATGAGCAGTTCTTC.

The gene calls are TRBV19 and TRBJ1-5; 7 bases map to TRBD1. V lost 7 bases and J lost 4; bases outside the gene matches: 13. The germline CDR1 and CDR2 sequences are LNHDA and SQIVND (reference sequence). This CDR3 region has 16 residues. The CDR3 loop is CASIDSLGTANQPQHF. In nucleotides, the CDR3 is TGTGCCAGTATTGACTCATTAGGGACAGCGAATCAGCCCCAGCATTTT.

The CDR3 is CASSVTGIAQGELFF. The CDR3 DNA reads as TGTGCCAGCAGTGTGACAGGGATCGCGCAAGGGGAGCTGTTTTTT. V and J are TRBV6-5 and TRBJ2-2, with 7 bases that match TRBD1. V was clipped by 5 bases and J by 8 bases; unmatched bases: 11. CDR3 length equals 15 residues. Germline values: CDR1 MNHEY, CDR2 SVGAGI.

The rearrangement uses TRBV5-6 and TRBJ2-2; no definite D call. CDR1 and CDR2 from the germline V gene are SGHDT and YYEEEE. The V end lost 4 bases, the J end lost 5 bases, and 9 bases lay between the germline ends. The CDR3 runs to 13 residues. CDR3: CASSPDKTGELFF. As DNA, the CDR3 is TGTGCCAGCAGCCCCGACAAGACCGGGGAGCTGTTTTTT.

This clone was recorded a few times. This sequence joins TRBV30 and TRBJ1-2; TRBD1 matches 9 bases. CDR3 size: 14 residues. The J segment lost 6 bases and the V segment lost 5 bases, leaving 10 bases of the junction unmatched. Germline CDR1 and CDR2: GTSNPN and SVGIG (reference sequence). The CDR3 sequence: CAWVRTGDKDGYTF. The CDR3 coding sequence is TGTGCCTGGGTAAGGACAGGGGATAAAGATGGCTACACCTTC. Complete variable domain (other parts from reference TRBV30 and TRBJ1-2): SQTIHQWPATLVQPVGSPLSLECTVEGTSNPNLYWYRQAAGRGLQLLFYSVGIGQISSEVPQNLSASRPQDRQFILSSKKLLLSDSGFYLCAWVRTGDKDGYTFGSGTRLTVV.

This clone was seen only once. V is TRBV4-1 and J is TRBJ1-4, with TRBD1 identical over 8 bases. The V gene's germline CDR1 is MGHRA and CDR2 YSYEKL. The CDR3 spans 18 residues. V lost 0 bases and J lost 5; bases outside the gene matches: 11. The CDR3 here is CASSQELTPGQENEKLFF. CDR3 in DNA: TGCGCCAGCAGCCAAGAGCTCACTCCGGGACAGGAGAATGAAAAACTGTTTTTT.

V gene TRBV6-5 combines with J gene TRBJ1-1; tentatively, D is TRBD1 (6 bases). Germline V gives CDR1 MNHEY, CDR2 SVGAGI. This CDR3 is 15 amino acids long. The germline V and J ends were trimmed by 7 bases and 2 bases, with 17 bases remaining between them. The CDR3 reads CASKTQGSANTEAFF. CDR3 sequence (DNA): TGTGCCAGCAAAACCCAGGGGTCGGCCAACACTGAAGCTTTCTTT.

The chain has TRBV4-1 and TRBJ2-1, with TRBD2 as a possible D gene (6 bases). Trimming pared 3 bases from V and 2 bases from J, leaving 8 bases between. This CDR3 has 14 residues. Germline V CDR1 and CDR2: MGHRA, YSYEKL. This CDR3 is CASSQGGAYNEQFF. CDR3 sequence (DNA): TGCGCCAGCAGCCAGGGGGGAGCCTACAATGAGCAGTTCTTC.

J is TRBJ2-7 and V is TRBV10-3; D ambiguous. Trimming pared 1 base from V and 3 bases from J, leaving 7 bases between. In germline, CDR1 is ENHRY, CDR2 SYGVKD. The CDR3 extends over 13 amino acids. CDR3 region: CAISELAGYEQYF. The CDR3 DNA sequence: TGTGCCATCAGTGAGTTGGCAGGCTACGAGCAGTACTTC.

The gene calls are TRBV18 and TRBJ2-7, with 9 nucleotides matching TRBD1. Trimming removed 3 bases from V and 12 bases from J; junction bases left unmatched: 12. The CDR3 is 14 residues long. CDR1 is KGHSH, CDR2 LQKENI, per germline. Here the CDR3 DNA reads TGTGCCAGCTCACCCCCGGGACAGGGCAGTCCGTTGTACTTC. It yields the protein CASSPPGQGSPLYF.

V and J are TRBV10-3 and TRBJ2-1; D is unresolved. The CDR3 runs 12 residues. The germline gives CDR1 ENHRY, CDR2 SYGVKD. The V and J ends lost 3 bases and 5 bases respectively, with 5 bases between them. Here the CDR3 DNA reads TGTGCCATCAGTGAATCTAACAATGAGCAGTTCTTC. Amino acids: CAISESNNEQFF.

In its sample, this clone was seen once. The J gene is TRBJ1-6, the V gene TRBV5-6; no definite D call. The V end lost 0 bases, the J end lost 4 bases, and 5 bases lay between the germline ends. This CDR3 has 14 residues. The germline CDR1 and CDR2 sequences are SGHDT and YYEEEE. Written as DNA, the CDR3 is TGTGCCAGCAGCTTGGGGGGATATAATTCACCCCTCCACTTT. As protein: CASSLGGYNSPLHF.

This chain links TRBV29-1 with TRBJ2-3, with 9 bases fitting TRBD2. CDR1 is SQVTM and CDR2 is ANQGSEA in the germline V gene. V gave up 0 bases and J gave up 2 bases; unmatched junction bases: 6. The CDR3 has 16 residues. The CDR3 sequence: CSVEDGASGVTDTQYF. The CDR3 DNA sequence: TGCAGCGTTGAAGATGGCGCTAGCGGGGTCACAGATACGCAGTATTTT.